A single sample is the source of the 6 T cell receptor beta chains below, sequenced in a study of T cell changes during pregnancy in multiple sclerosis. Libraries were prepared by immunoSEQ multiplex PCR; TCRdb keeps only in-frame clonotypes and omits some of them. The sample lists some 55,000 clones, roughly 89% occurring once. The source material was peripheral blood from another person, used as feeder cells. These receptor sequences come from a human donor whose cells served as feeder cells for cultures in a pregnancy study.

This clone was counted at least ten times. V is TRBV27 and J is TRBJ1-2; 9 bases are a match to TRBD1. Looked up from germline, CDR1 is MNHEY and CDR2 is SMNVEV (reference sequence). The CDR3 totals 14 residues. The J segment lost 7 bases and the V segment lost 7 bases, leaving 10 bases of the junction unmatched. The CDR3, as DNA: TGTGCCAGCAAACCCGGACAGGGGCAGGGTGGCTACACCTTC. Residues: CASKPGQGQGGYTF.

This sequence joins TRBV5-4 and TRBJ1-6; the match to TRBD1 covers 7 bases. Germline assignment: CDR1 SGHNT and CDR2 YYREEE (reference sequence). The CDR3 sequence is 13 residues long. J gave up 5 bases and V 10 bases, and 6 bases lay outside the gene matches. The CDR3 DNA reads TGTGCCTTCCATGGACAGGATAATTCACCCCTCCACTTT. Translated, it gives CAFHGQDNSPLHF.

The J gene is TRBJ1-4, the V gene TRBV7-9; D perhaps matches TRBD1 (5 bases). The V end was cut by 5 bases, the J end by 6 bases, with 16 bases between. Germline lookup yields CDR1 SEHNR and CDR2 FQNEAQ (reference sequence). CDR3 length equals 15 residues. The CDR3 protein is CASSPPGRADEKLFF. DNA of the CDR3: TGTGCCAGCAGCCCTCCGGGACGGGCGGATGAAAAACTGTTTTTT.

The rearrangement joins TRBV6-1 to TRBJ1-2; 8 positions match TRBD1. With V trimmed by 8 bases and J by 3 bases, 8 bases remained unmatched. Germline values: CDR1 MNHNS, CDR2 SASEGT. The CDR3 runs to 14 residues. CDR3 sequence (DNA): TGTGCCAGCGGTAGGACAGGGCGGGACTATGGCTACACCTTC. Its translation: CASGRTGRDYGYTF.

The V gene is TRBV30, the J gene TRBJ1-1, with 9 positions matching TRBD1. The CDR3 has 13 residues. Trimming cost V 5 bases and J 0 bases; bases outside gene matches: 1. Germline V lookup: CDR1 GTSNPN, CDR2 SVGIG (reference sequence). CDR3 region: CAWGTGLNTEAFF. DNA of the CDR3: TGTGCCTGGGGGACAGGGTTGAACACTGAAGCTTTCTTT.

This clone was seen a few times. Here the CDR3 DNA reads TGTGCCAGCAGCTTCGGACAGGGGTATGGCTACACCTTC. As protein: CASSFGQGYGYTF. This sequence joins TRBV5-6 and TRBJ1-2; 9 bases are a match to TRBD1. The CDR3 consists of 13 residues. V lost 2 bases, J lost 5 bases, and 1 base stayed unmatched. Germline loops: CDR1 SGHDT, CDR2 YYEEEE.